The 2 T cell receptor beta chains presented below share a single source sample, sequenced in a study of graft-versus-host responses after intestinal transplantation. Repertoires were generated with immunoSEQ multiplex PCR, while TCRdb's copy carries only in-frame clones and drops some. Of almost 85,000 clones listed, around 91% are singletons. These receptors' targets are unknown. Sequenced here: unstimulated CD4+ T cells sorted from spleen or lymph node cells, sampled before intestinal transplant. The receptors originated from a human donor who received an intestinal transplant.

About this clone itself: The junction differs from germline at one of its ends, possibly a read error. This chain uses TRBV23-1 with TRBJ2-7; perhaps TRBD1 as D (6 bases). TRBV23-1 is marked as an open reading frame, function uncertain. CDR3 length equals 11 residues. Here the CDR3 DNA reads TGCGCCTCTCCAGGGGCCGACCCTAAGAACTTC. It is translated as CASPGADPKNF.

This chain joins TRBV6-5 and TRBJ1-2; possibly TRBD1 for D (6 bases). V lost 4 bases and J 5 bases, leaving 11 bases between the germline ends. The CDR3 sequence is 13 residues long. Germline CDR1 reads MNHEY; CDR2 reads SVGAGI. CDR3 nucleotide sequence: TGTGCCAGCAGTTCAGGGGCCAGTTATGGCTACACCTTC. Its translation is CASSSGASYGYTF.